This T cell receptor (beta chain) is from a study of blood T cell repertoires in COVID-19. About the study: There were acute and convalescent COVID-19 samples, and they came from the United States, Italy and Spain.

V dropped 1 base and J dropped 2 bases, with 9 bases sitting between them. Per germline, CDR1 LGHNA and CDR2 YNFKEQ. The CDR3 consists of 16 residues. The assay was immunoSEQ multiplex PCR, and TCRdb's table has in-frame clones only and misses some. The repertoire holds 80,000 or so clones, with approximately 89% as singletons. Sequencing used peripheral blood. The V and J genes are TRBV4-2 and TRBJ2-6, with D tentatively TRBD2 (5 bases). This clonotype was sampled from a man aged 45-65 years with acute or convalescent COVID-19. CDR3 nucleotides: TGTGCCAGCAGCCAAGTTGCGGGCGCTGGGGCCAACGTCCTGACTTTC. Translated: CASSQVAGAGANVLTF.